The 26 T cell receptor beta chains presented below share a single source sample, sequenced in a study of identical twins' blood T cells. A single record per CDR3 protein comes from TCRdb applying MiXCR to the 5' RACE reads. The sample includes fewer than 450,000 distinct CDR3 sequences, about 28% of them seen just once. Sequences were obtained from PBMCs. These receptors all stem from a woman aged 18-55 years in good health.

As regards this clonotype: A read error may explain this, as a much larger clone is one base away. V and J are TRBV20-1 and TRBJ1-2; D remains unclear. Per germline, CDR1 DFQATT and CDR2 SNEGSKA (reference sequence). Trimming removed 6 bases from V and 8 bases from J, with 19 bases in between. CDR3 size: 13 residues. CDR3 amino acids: CSAFETWRLGYTF. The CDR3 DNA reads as TGCAGTGCCTTCGAGACATGGAGATTGGGCTACACCTTC.

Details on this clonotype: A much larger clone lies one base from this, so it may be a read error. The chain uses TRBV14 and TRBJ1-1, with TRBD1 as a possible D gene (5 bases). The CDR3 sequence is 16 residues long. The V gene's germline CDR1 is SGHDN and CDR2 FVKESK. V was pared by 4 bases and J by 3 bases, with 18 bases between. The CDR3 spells CASSPGTPRRHTEAFF. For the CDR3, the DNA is TGTGCCAGCAGCCCCGGGACCCCTCGAAGGCACACTGAAGCTTTCTTT.

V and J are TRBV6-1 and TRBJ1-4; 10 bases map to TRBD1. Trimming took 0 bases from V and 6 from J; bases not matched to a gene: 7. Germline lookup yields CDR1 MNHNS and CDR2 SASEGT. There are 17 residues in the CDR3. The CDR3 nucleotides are TGTGCCAGCAGTGAAGCTCTTTCGGGACAGGGGTATGAAAAACTGTTTTTT. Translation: CASSEALSGQGYEKLFF.

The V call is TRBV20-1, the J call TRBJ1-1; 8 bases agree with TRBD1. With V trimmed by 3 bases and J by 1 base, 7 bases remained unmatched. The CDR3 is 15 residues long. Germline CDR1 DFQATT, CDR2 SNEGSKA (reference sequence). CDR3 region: CSARGNRGRNTEAFF. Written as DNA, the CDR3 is TGCAGTGCTAGGGGGAACAGGGGGAGGAACACTGAAGCTTTCTTT.

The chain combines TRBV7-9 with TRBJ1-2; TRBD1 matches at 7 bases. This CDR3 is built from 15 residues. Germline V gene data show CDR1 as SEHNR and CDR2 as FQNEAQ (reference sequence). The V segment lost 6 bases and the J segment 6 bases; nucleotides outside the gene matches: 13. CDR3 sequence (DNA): TGTGCCAGCAGGTCCACAGGGGAAAGGAGTAATGGCTACACCTTC. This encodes CASRSTGERSNGYTF.

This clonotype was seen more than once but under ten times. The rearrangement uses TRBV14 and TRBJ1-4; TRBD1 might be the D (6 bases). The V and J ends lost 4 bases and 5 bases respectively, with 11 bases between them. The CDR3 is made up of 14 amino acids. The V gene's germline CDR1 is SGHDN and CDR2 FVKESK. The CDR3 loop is CASSLDRTNEKLFF. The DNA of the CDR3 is TGTGCCAGCAGCCTCGACAGGACGAATGAAAAACTGTTTTTT.

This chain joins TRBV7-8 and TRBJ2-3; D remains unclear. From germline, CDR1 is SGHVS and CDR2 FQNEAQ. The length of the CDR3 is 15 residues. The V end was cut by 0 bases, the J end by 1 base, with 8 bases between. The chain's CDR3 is CASSLALRRTDTQYF. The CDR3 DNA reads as TGTGCCAGCAGCTTAGCGCTAAGGCGCACAGATACGCAGTATTTT.

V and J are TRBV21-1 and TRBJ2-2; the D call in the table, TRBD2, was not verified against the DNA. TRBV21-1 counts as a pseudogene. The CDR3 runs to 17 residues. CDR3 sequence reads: CASSKFARTPNTGELFF. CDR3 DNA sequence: TGTGCCAGCAGCAAATTCGCCCGGACTCCGAACACCGGGGAGCTGTTTTTT.

The chain's CDR3 is CASSRGQPYGYTF. The CDR3 coding sequence is TGTGCCAGCAGTAGGGGACAGCCCTATGGCTACACCTTC. The chain joins TRBV2 to TRBJ1-2; 7 bases are a match to TRBD1. V lost 5 bases, J lost 4 bases, and 4 bases stayed unmatched. The CDR3 loop spans 13 amino acids. Looked up from germline, CDR1 is SNHLY and CDR2 is FYNNEI.

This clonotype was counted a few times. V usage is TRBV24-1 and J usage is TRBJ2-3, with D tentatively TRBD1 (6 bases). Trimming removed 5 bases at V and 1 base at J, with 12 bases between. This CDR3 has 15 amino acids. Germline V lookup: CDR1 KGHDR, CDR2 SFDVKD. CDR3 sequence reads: CATSGSGAGTDTQYF. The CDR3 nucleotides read TGTGCCACCAGTGGATCAGGGGCTGGCACAGATACGCAGTATTTT.

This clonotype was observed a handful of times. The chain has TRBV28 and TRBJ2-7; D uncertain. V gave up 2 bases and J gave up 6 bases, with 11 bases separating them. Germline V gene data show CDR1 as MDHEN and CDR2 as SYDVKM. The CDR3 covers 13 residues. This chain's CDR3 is CASSLKGNGEQYF. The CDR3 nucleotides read TGTGCCAGCAGTTTAAAAGGGAACGGCGAGCAGTACTTC.

The CDR3 region is CSSPAADTEAFF. CDR3 nucleotides: TGCAGCTCTCCGGCGGCGGACACTGAAGCTTTCTTT. The chain joins TRBV20-1 to TRBJ1-1; D gene uncertain. CDR3 length: 12 residues. The germline gives CDR1 DFQATT, CDR2 SNEGSKA (reference sequence).

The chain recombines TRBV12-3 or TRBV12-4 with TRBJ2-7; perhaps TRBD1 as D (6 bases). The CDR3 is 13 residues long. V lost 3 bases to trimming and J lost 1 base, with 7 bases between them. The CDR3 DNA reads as TGTGCCAGCAGTTTTCAGGGGTCCTACGAGCAGTACTTC. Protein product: CASSFQGSYEQYF.

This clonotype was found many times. CDR3 amino acids: CASSPGGGLVYEQFF. The CDR3 DNA follows: TGTGCCAGCAGTCCCGGGGGTGGACTAGTATATGAGCAGTTCTTC. The chain couples TRBV6-5 to TRBJ2-1; 7 bases are a match to TRBD2. The CDR3 length is 15 residues. Germline CDR1 MNHEY, CDR2 SVGAGI. The J segment lost 8 bases and the V segment lost 5 bases, leaving 12 bases of the junction unmatched.

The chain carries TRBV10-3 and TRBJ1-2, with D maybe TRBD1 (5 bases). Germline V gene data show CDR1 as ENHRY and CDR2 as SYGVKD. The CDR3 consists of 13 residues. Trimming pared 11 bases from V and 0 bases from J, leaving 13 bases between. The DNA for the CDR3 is TGTGCCCTCCGGGACGGTCCTAACTATGGCTACACCTTC. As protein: CALRDGPNYGYTF.

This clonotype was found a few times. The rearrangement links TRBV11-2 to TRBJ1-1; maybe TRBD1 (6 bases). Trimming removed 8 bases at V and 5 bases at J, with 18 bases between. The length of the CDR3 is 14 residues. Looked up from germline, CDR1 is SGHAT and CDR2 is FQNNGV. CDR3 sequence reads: CASLLGGPRTEAFF. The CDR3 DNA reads TGTGCCAGCCTCTTGGGGGGCCCGAGGACTGAAGCTTTCTTT.

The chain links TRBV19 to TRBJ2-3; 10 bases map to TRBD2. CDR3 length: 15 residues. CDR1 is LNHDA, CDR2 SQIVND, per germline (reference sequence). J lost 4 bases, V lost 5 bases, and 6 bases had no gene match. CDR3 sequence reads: CASSYASGSSDTQYF. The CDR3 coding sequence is TGTGCCAGTAGTTACGCTAGCGGGAGTTCAGATACGCAGTATTTT.

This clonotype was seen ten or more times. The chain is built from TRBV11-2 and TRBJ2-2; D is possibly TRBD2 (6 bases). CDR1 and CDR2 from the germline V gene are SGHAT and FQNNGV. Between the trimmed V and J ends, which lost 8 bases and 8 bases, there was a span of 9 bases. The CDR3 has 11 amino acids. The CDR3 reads CASGLSGELFF. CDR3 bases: TGTGCCAGCGGACTAAGTGGGGAGCTGTTTTTT.

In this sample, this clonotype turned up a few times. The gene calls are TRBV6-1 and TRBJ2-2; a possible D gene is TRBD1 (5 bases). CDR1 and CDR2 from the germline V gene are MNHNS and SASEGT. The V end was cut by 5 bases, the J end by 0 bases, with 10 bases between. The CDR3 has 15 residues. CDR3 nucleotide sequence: TGTGCCAGCAGTTGGACACTTCCGAACACCGGGGAGCTGTTTTTT. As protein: CASSWTLPNTGELFF.

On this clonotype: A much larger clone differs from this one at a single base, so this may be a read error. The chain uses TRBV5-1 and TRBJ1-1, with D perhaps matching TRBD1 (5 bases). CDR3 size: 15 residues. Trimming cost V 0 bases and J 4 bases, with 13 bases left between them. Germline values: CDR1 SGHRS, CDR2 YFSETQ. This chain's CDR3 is CASSLEGVLLTEAFF. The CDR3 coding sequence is TGCGCCAGCAGCTTGGAAGGGGTCCTCCTCACTGAAGCTTTCTTT. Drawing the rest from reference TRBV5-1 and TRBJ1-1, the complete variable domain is KAGVTQTPRYLIKTRGQQVTLSCSPISGHRSVSWYQQTPGQGLQFLFEYFSETQRNKGNFPGRFSGRQFSNSRSEMNVSTLELGDSALYLCASSLEGVLLTEAFFGQGTRLTVV.

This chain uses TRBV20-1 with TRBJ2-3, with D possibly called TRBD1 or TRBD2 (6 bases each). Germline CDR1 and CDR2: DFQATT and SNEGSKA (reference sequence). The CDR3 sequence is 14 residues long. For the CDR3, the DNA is TGCAGCGCCTCTCTCCTTTTATCGGGGGCCGCGCAGTATTTT. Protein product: CSASLLLSGAAQYF.

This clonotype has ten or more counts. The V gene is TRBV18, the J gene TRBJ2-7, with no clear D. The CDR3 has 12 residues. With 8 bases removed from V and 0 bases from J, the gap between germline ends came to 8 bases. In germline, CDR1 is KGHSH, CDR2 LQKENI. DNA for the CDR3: TGTGCCAGCAGCCCGGACTCCTACGAGCAGTACTTC. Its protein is CASSPDSYEQYF.

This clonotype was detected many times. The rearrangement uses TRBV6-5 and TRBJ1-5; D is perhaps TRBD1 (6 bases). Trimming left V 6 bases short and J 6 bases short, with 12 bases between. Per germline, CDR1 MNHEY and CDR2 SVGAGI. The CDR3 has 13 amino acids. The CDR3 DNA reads TGTGCCAGCAGACGAGGACAGTTTCAGCCCCAGCATTTT. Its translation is CASRRGQFQPQHF.

CDR3 DNA: TGCAGTGCTAGAGATGATGGAACCGGGGAGCTGTTTTTT. It yields the protein CSARDDGTGELFF. The chain joins TRBV20-1 to TRBJ2-2, with D unresolved. Germline assignment: CDR1 DFQATT and CDR2 SNEGSKA (reference sequence). CDR3 length: 13 amino acids. V gave up 0 bases and J gave up 5 bases, with 7 bases separating them.

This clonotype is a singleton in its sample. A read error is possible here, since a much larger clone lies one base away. The chain's CDR3 is CAISGTYGYTF. The CDR3 DNA reads as TGTGCCATCAGTGGTACCTATGGCTACACCTTC. This chain joins TRBV10-3 and TRBJ1-2; no clear D. The CDR3 loop spans 11 amino acids. V was pared by 4 bases and J by 4 bases, with 4 bases between. Germline loops: CDR1 ENHRY, CDR2 SYGVKD.

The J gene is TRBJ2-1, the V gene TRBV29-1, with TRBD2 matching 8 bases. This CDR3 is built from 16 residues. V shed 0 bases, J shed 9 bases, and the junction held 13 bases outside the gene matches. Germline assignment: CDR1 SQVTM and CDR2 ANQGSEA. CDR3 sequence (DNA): TGCAGCGTTGAAGATTGGGGGCAGCGGGAGAGAGGTGAGCAGTTCTTC. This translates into CSVEDWGQRERGEQFF.